This T cell receptor (beta chain) came from a study of T cells in Graves' hyperthyroidism and ophthalmopathy. Study conclusions and caveats: The model made its ophthalmopathy prediction, and onset followed a median approximately 7 months later. Most clonotypes expanded in thyroid above 0.001 were likewise present in blood. A 13 V-J model separated ophthalmopathy from stable hyperthyroidism.

Not enrolled were patients with uncontrolled infection, other autoimmune disease, pregnancy or lactation. The table lists this clonotype with a count of one. Its target is not known. Trimming cost V 0 bases and J 1 base, with 7 bases left between them. The CDR3 spans 15 residues. Germline CDR1 is MNHNY and CDR2 is SVGAGI (reference sequence). Authors of the study amplified TCR beta CDR3 regions from RNA transcripts. HTBI primers drove first-round RT-PCR of the TCR CDR3. MiXCR, run by TCRdb on the multiplex PCR reads, gives a single entry per CDR3 protein. The sample shows fewer than 650,000 distinct CDR3 sequences, approximately 49% of them seen only once.

Sequencing was done on a sample of peripheral blood or thyroid tissue (not recorded which). This chain links TRBV6-6 with TRBJ1-5, with D hard to call. This clonotype was obtained from an adult woman with Graves' disease, either hyperthyroidism or ophthalmopathy (not recorded which). The CDR3 loop reads CASSYSGSSNQPQHF. In DNA, the CDR3 is TGTGCCAGCAGTTACTCGGGAAGCAGCAATCAGCCCCAGCATTTT.